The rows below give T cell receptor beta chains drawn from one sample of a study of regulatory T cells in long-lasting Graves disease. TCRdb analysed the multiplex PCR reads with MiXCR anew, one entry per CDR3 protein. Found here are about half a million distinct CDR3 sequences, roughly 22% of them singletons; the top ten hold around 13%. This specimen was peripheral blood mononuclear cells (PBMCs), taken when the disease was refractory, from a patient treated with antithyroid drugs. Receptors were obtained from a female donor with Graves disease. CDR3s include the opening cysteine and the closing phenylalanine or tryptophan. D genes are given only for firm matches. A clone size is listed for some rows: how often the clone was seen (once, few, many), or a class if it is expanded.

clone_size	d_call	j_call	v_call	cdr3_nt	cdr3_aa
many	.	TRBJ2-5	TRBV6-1	TGTGCCAGCAGCACCGCCGGTTCAGGAACCTACCAAGAGACCCAGTACTTC	CASSTAGSGTYQETQYF
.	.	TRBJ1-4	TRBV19	TGTGCCAGTAGTCCCCTTGGTCTGGACAGAGACGAAAAACTGTTTTTT	CASSPLGLDRDEKLFF
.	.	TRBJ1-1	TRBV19	TGTGCCAGTAGCAGTGGGGGCGCCCGCACTGAAGCTTTCTTT	CASSSGGARTEAFF
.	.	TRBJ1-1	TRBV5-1	TGCGCCAGCAGCTTGGTGGGTATCCCTGAAGCTTTCTTT	CASSLVGIPEAFF
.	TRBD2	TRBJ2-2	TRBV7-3	TGTGCCAGAACCGGGACTATCGCGAACACCGGGGAGCTGTTTTTT	CARTGTIANTGELFF
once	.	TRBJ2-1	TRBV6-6	TGTGCCAGCAGTTACTCGCGAAACAATGAGCAGTTCTTC	CASSYSRNNEQFF
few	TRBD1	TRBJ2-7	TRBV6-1	TGTGCCAGCAGAAGGACAGGGGGTACCTACGAGCAGTACTTC	CASRRTGGTYEQYF
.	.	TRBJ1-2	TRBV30	TGTGCCACTCATGACAGTGGAGGTGATGGCTACACCTTC	CATHDSGGDGYTF
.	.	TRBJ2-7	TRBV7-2	TGTGCCAGCAGCTTAGACAGAATACGAGAGGAGTACTTC	CASSLDRIREEYF
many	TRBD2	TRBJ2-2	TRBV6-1	TGTGCCAGCAGCCAACAGCGGGAGGGCACCGGGGAGCTGTTTTTT	CASSQQREGTGELFF
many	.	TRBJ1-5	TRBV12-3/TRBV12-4	TGTGCCAGCAGTCAGACCTCAATCGGGGGTTATAGCAATCAGCCCCAGCATTTT	CASSQTSIGGYSNQPQHF
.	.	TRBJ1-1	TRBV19	TGTGCCAGTAGTCGCCCAGGGAAGGACACTGAAGCTTTCTTT	CASSRPGKDTEAFF
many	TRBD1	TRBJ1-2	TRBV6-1	TGTGCCAGCAGAAGGGGACAGAACGATTATGGCTACACCTTC	CASRRGQNDYGYTF
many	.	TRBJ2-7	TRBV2	TGTGCCAGCAGTGAAGCAGGGCGGGAGCAGTACTTC	CASSEAGREQYF
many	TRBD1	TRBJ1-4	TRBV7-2	TGTGCCAGCAGTTTCGGACAGGGGTATGAAAAACTGTTTTTT	CASSFGQGYEKLFF
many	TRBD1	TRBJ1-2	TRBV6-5	TGTGCCAGCAGTTACGACCCGACAGGGGACTATGGCTACACCTTC	CASSYDPTGDYGYTF
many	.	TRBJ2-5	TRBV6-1	TGTGCCAGCAGTGCCCAGGGGGGACAAGAGACCCAGTACTTC	CASSAQGGQETQYF
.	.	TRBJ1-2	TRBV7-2	TGTGCCAGCGGTGGGATTTTTTTGGGCTACACCTTC	CASGGIFLGYTF
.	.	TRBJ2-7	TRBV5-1	TGCGCCAGCTGTCGAGACCCCTCCTACGAGCAGTACTTC	CASCRDPSYEQYF
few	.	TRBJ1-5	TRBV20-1	TGCAGTGCTAGCCGGGCAGGGAAGAATCAGCCCCAGCATTTT	CSASRAGKNQPQHF
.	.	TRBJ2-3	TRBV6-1	TGTGCCAGCAGTCAGCGCGGGGGCCCGAATGGAGATACGCAGTATTTT	CASSQRGGPNGDTQYF
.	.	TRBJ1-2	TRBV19	TGTGCCAGTAGTATTTTGGGGGGCTATGGCTACACCTTC	CASSILGGYGYTF
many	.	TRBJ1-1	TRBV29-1	TGCAGCGTTGGTGGACAGAACACTGAAGCTTTCTTT	CSVGGQNTEAFF
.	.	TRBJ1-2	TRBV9	TGTGCCAGCAGCGAAACAGGGTTCGGGAGTGGCTACACCTTC	CASSETGFGSGYTF
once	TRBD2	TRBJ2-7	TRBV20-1	TGCAGTGCCCCACGGGCATCGAGCGGGGGGGCCTGGAACGAGCAGTACTTC	CSAPRASSGGAWNEQYF
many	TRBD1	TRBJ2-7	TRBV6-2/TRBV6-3	TGTGCCAGCAGTTATTACAGGGGCGAGCAGTACTTC	CASSYYRGEQYF
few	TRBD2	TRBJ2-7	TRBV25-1	TGTGCCAGCAGTGAATCGACCGGGACTAGCGGGAGGACCTACGAGCAGTACTTC	CASSESTGTSGRTYEQYF
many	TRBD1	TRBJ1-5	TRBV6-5	TGTGCCAGCAGTTGGACAGGGTTGAATCAGCCCCAGCATTTT	CASSWTGLNQPQHF
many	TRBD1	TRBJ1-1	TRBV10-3	TGTGCCATCAGTGAGGGACAGGGGAGTTTGGTCACTGAAGCTTTCTTT	CAISEGQGSLVTEAFF
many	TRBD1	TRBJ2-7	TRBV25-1	TGTGCCAGCAGTGGGCTATCCAGGGGGCGCGGTTCCTACGAGCAGTACTTC	CASSGLSRGRGSYEQYF
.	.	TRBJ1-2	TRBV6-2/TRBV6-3	TGTGCCAGCAGTTACGGCACCCTGGAAGGCTACACCTTC	CASSYGTLEGYTF
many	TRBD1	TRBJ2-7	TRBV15	TGTGCCACCAGCAGGGACAGGGGGGACGAGCAGTACTTC	CATSRDRGDEQYF
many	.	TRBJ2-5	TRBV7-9	TGTGCCAGCAGCTTAGGCGTCCTAGAGACCCAGTACTTC	CASSLGVLETQYF
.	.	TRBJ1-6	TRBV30	TGTGCCTGGAGGGGCATAAGGGGGGCTTCACCCCTCCACTTT	CAWRGIRGASPLHF
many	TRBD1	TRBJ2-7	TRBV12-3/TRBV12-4	TGTGCCAGCAGTCTCCAGGGGACAGGGTTGGACGAGCAGTACTTC	CASSLQGTGLDEQYF
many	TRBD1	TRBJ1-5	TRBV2	TGTGCCAGCAGTGAAGGGGCAGGGGGCCGAATTGGACAGCCCCAGCATTTT	CASSEGAGGRIGQPQHF
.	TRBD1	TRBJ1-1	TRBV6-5	TGTGCCAGCAGTTTTCGACAGGGTCTGAACACTGAAGCTTTCTTT	CASSFRQGLNTEAFF
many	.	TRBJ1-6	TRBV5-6	TGTGCCAGCAGCGGAGGGTTTCCCTATAATTCACCCCTCCACTTT	CASSGGFPYNSPLHF
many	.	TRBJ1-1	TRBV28	TGTGCCAGCAGTTTAGCGACCCTCAGGAGGAACACTGAAGCTTTCTTT	CASSLATLRRNTEAFF
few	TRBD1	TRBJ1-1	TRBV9	TGTGCCAGCAGCGGGAGAACAGGGGTTGGGTTGAACACTGAAGCTTTCTTT	CASSGRTGVGLNTEAFF
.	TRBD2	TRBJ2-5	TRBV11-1	TGTGCCAGCAGCCCTCAAGCGGGACGGCAGGAGACCCAGTACTTC	CASSPQAGRQETQYF
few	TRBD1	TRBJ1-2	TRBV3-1	TGTGCCAGCAGCCTGAACCGGGACAGGGGCGGCTACACCTTC	CASSLNRDRGGYTF